This is a list of T cell receptor beta chains from one sample in a study of T-cell reconstitution after alpha-beta-depleted transplantation in children. TCRdb itself ran the PCR reads through MiXCR, one entry per CDR3 protein. The sample includes about 310,000 distinct CDR3 sequences, around 25% of them seen just once. Sequencing was performed on PBMCs, mostly from graft donor cells, taken 180 days after TCRalphabeta/CD19-depleted stem cell transplant. These receptors originate from a male patient younger than 18 who had a stem cell transplant for acute lymphoblastic leukemia, so the T cells may come from the graft donor. Each CDR3 is given with its conserved first and last residue. A D gene is named only where the DNA matches it firmly. Size values are once, few and many counts, or a class for expanded clones, and some rows have none.

CDR3 length: 16; V gene: TRBV16; D gene: TRBD1; J gene: TRBJ1-3; clone size: few; CDR3 protein: CASSQGRTGTGNTIYF
CDR3 length: 17; V gene: TRBV12-3/TRBV12-4; D gene: TRBD2; J gene: TRBJ2-7; clone size: NA; CDR3 protein: CASSLASLAGGSYEQYF
CDR3 length: 13; V gene: TRBV20-1; D gene: NA; J gene: TRBJ1-4; clone size: NA; CDR3 protein: CSAWRGPNEKLFF
CDR3 length: 15; V gene: TRBV2; D gene: NA; J gene: TRBJ2-7; clone size: few; CDR3 protein: CASSQSYLSSYEQYF
CDR3 length: 15; V gene: TRBV7-3; D gene: NA; J gene: TRBJ2-1; clone size: few; CDR3 protein: CASSLRIGVYNEQFF
CDR3 length: 15; V gene: TRBV5-1; D gene: TRBD2; J gene: TRBJ2-2; clone size: few; CDR3 protein: CASSLVAGATGELFF
CDR3 length: 14; V gene: TRBV29-1; D gene: TRBD2; J gene: TRBJ2-1; clone size: NA; CDR3 protein: CSVDLSGSVDEQFF
CDR3 length: 13; V gene: TRBV7-6; D gene: NA; J gene: TRBJ2-7; clone size: NA; CDR3 protein: CASSLLDSYEQYF
CDR3 length: 15; V gene: TRBV5-1; D gene: TRBD2; J gene: TRBJ2-5; clone size: NA; CDR3 protein: CASFRASGYQETQYF
CDR3 length: 13; V gene: TRBV5-1; D gene: NA; J gene: TRBJ2-5; clone size: NA; CDR3 protein: CASSLWGGETQYF
CDR3 length: 14; V gene: TRBV27; D gene: NA; J gene: TRBJ1-5; clone size: NA; CDR3 protein: CASSFGVPNQPQHF
CDR3 length: 12; V gene: TRBV20-1; D gene: NA; J gene: TRBJ1-2; clone size: few; CDR3 protein: CSATSQAPGYTF
CDR3 length: 13; V gene: TRBV5-1; D gene: NA; J gene: TRBJ1-2; clone size: NA; CDR3 protein: CASSLFGGYGYTF
CDR3 length: 17; V gene: TRBV5-1; D gene: TRBD2; J gene: TRBJ2-3; clone size: few; CDR3 protein: CASRHTTGLADTDTQYF
CDR3 length: 13; V gene: TRBV10-1; D gene: TRBD1; J gene: TRBJ1-1; clone size: few; CDR3 protein: CATRDRGGTEAFF
CDR3 length: 11; V gene: TRBV20-1; D gene: NA; J gene: TRBJ1-2; clone size: few; CDR3 protein: CSARTYGGYTF
CDR3 length: 17; V gene: TRBV7-9; D gene: NA; J gene: TRBJ2-2; clone size: NA; CDR3 protein: CASSPGFDLVHTGELFF
CDR3 length: 12; V gene: TRBV15; D gene: NA; J gene: TRBJ2-5; clone size: few; CDR3 protein: CATSRVGETQYF
CDR3 length: 13; V gene: TRBV10-3; D gene: NA; J gene: TRBJ1-3; clone size: NA; CDR3 protein: CAISGISGNTIYF
CDR3 length: 19; V gene: TRBV24-1; D gene: NA; J gene: TRBJ2-2; clone size: NA; CDR3 protein: CATSDLSPSSGGSPGELFF
CDR3 length: 14; V gene: TRBV27; D gene: TRBD2; J gene: TRBJ2-7; clone size: few; CDR3 protein: CASSLRGSVYEQYF
CDR3 length: 15; V gene: TRBV5-1; D gene: NA; J gene: TRBJ1-2; clone size: few; CDR3 protein: CASSLEGGVEMGYTF
CDR3 length: 14; V gene: TRBV5-1; D gene: NA; J gene: TRBJ2-1; clone size: NA; CDR3 protein: CASSLGPIYNEQFF
CDR3 length: 14; V gene: TRBV24-1; D gene: TRBD2; J gene: TRBJ2-1; clone size: NA; CDR3 protein: CATSIAGLYNEQFF
CDR3 length: 13; V gene: TRBV29-1; D gene: TRBD2; J gene: TRBJ2-7; clone size: few; CDR3 protein: CSVRLATDYEQYF
CDR3 length: 13; V gene: TRBV27; D gene: NA; J gene: TRBJ1-1; clone size: NA; CDR3 protein: CASSFLQNTEAFF
CDR3 length: 14; V gene: TRBV29-1; D gene: TRBD1; J gene: TRBJ1-5; clone size: few; CDR3 protein: CSVGQGGRNQPQHF
CDR3 length: 17; V gene: TRBV5-1; D gene: TRBD1; J gene: TRBJ1-2; clone size: NA; CDR3 protein: CASSRSGTGRLDYGYTF
CDR3 length: 16; V gene: TRBV12-3/TRBV12-4; D gene: NA; J gene: TRBJ2-2; clone size: few; CDR3 protein: CASSFGRTPNTGELFF
CDR3 length: 14; V gene: TRBV20-1; D gene: NA; J gene: TRBJ2-1; clone size: NA; CDR3 protein: CSAFPGPVYNEQFF
CDR3 length: 13; V gene: TRBV15; D gene: NA; J gene: TRBJ1-1; clone size: NA; CDR3 protein: CATSRGVNTEAFF
CDR3 length: 14; V gene: TRBV7-2; D gene: NA; J gene: TRBJ2-1; clone size: NA; CDR3 protein: CASSLVLVGGKQFF
CDR3 length: 13; V gene: TRBV2; D gene: NA; J gene: TRBJ2-7; clone size: NA; CDR3 protein: CASRDRLTYEQYF
CDR3 length: 15; V gene: TRBV19; D gene: NA; J gene: TRBJ1-1; clone size: NA; CDR3 protein: CASRGREGPGTEAFF
CDR3 length: 13; V gene: TRBV20-1; D gene: NA; J gene: TRBJ1-5; clone size: NA; CDR3 protein: CSAAGENNQPQHF
CDR3 length: 16; V gene: TRBV4-2; D gene: TRBD1; J gene: TRBJ2-1; clone size: few; CDR3 protein: CASSQPRQGAYNEQFF
CDR3 length: 16; V gene: TRBV4-1; D gene: NA; J gene: TRBJ1-4; clone size: NA; CDR3 protein: CASSQDPGGRREKLFF
CDR3 length: 17; V gene: TRBV10-1; D gene: TRBD2; J gene: TRBJ2-7; clone size: NA; CDR3 protein: CASSRRTSGRTGYEQYF
CDR3 length: 14; V gene: TRBV9; D gene: NA; J gene: TRBJ1-5; clone size: few; CDR3 protein: CASSADHRDQPQHF
CDR3 length: 17; V gene: TRBV7-9; D gene: NA; J gene: TRBJ2-1; clone size: NA; CDR3 protein: CASSRDPGLLLYNEQFF
CDR3 length: 13; V gene: TRBV29-1; D gene: NA; J gene: TRBJ1-2; clone size: NA; CDR3 protein: CSVSPASGRGYTF
CDR3 length: 15; V gene: TRBV6-2/TRBV6-3; D gene: TRBD2; J gene: TRBJ2-5; clone size: NA; CDR3 protein: CASDDSGGTTETQYF
CDR3 length: 15; V gene: TRBV12-3/TRBV12-4; D gene: TRBD1; J gene: TRBJ1-6; clone size: NA; CDR3 protein: CASRLGQGLNSPLHF
CDR3 length: 17; V gene: TRBV5-1; D gene: TRBD2; J gene: TRBJ2-2; clone size: NA; CDR3 protein: CASSLQIAGVSTGELFF
CDR3 length: 16; V gene: TRBV28; D gene: NA; J gene: TRBJ1-3; clone size: few; CDR3 protein: CASSFSTGPSGNTIYF
CDR3 length: 12; V gene: TRBV9; D gene: NA; J gene: TRBJ2-1; clone size: NA; CDR3 protein: CASSQVNNEQFF
CDR3 length: 13; V gene: TRBV20-1; D gene: NA; J gene: TRBJ2-7; clone size: NA; CDR3 protein: CSARLSLRYEQYF
CDR3 length: 16; V gene: TRBV6-5; D gene: TRBD2; J gene: TRBJ2-2; clone size: NA; CDR3 protein: CASSYTGLRGAGELFF
CDR3 length: 14; V gene: TRBV9; D gene: TRBD1; J gene: TRBJ1-4; clone size: NA; CDR3 protein: CASKGQGANEKLFF
CDR3 length: 16; V gene: TRBV15; D gene: NA; J gene: TRBJ1-5; clone size: few; CDR3 protein: CATSRLHGDSNQPQHF
CDR3 length: 15; V gene: TRBV5-1; D gene: NA; J gene: TRBJ1-2; clone size: few; CDR3 protein: CASSPVLGPNYGYTF
CDR3 length: 15; V gene: TRBV12-3/TRBV12-4; D gene: NA; J gene: TRBJ1-1; clone size: NA; CDR3 protein: CASRGSLGRNTEAFF
CDR3 length: 12; V gene: TRBV6-5; D gene: NA; J gene: TRBJ2-2; clone size: few; CDR3 protein: CASSYSPGELFF